This T cell receptor (beta chain) derives from a study of T cell responses to AZD1222 COVID-19 vaccine. Across the whole study: Recipients boosted at about 4 weeks or about 12 weeks are pooled.

The ends lost 1 base at V and 4 bases at J; junction bases unmatched: 6. Per germline, CDR1 SEHNR and CDR2 FQNEAQ (reference sequence). CDR3 length: 15 residues. Notes on the study in general: Among AZD1222 vaccinees, only six were seropositive at baseline. Clonal diversity was possibly underestimated, and white British individuals and females predominated among donors.

The method was immunoSEQ multiplex PCR; TCRdb's version includes in-frame clones alone and lacks a portion of them. The profile shows 90,000 to 140,000 clones, 70% to 90% of them singletons. About this clone itself: Its antigen is not known.

The starting material was peripheral blood, obtained on day 0 of AZD1222 vaccination. The V gene is TRBV7-9, the J gene TRBJ1-2; TRBD1 matches at 7 bases. This sequence was found in an adult in good health. DNA for the CDR3: TGTGCCAGCAGCTTAGGGTCAGGGGGAGGCTATGGCTACACCTTC. As protein: CASSLGSGGGYGYTF.